The 18 T cell receptor beta chains reported below all come from one sample, sequenced in a study of T cells in localized non-small cell lung cancer. Measured with immunoSEQ multiplex PCR; TCRdb has only the in-frame clones, and not every one. The repertoire includes 23,000 or so clones, around 82% of them detected once, and approximately 5% sits in the top ten. The sample in question was PBMCs, obtained before any cancer treatment. These receptors came from a man between 40 and 70 years old with stage II lung adenocarcinoma.

This chain joins TRBV5-1 and TRBJ2-3; 14 bases align to TRBD2. Trimming at V came to 4 bases and at J to 1 base, leaving 5 bases not matched to a gene. Germline V gene data show CDR1 as SGHRS and CDR2 as YFSETQ. The CDR3 sequence is 17 residues long. The CDR3 DNA follows: TGCGCCAGCAGCACCGGGACTAGCGGGGGAGGCACAGATACGCAGTATTTT. The encoded protein is CASSTGTSGGGTDTQYF.

This clone has just a few counts. The CDR3 loop is CATSREGSYEQYF. CDR3 sequence (DNA): TGTGCCACCAGCAGAGAGGGCAGCTACGAGCAGTACTTC. This chain links TRBV15 with TRBJ2-7; D gene unclear. V lost 0 bases, J lost 3 bases, and 6 bases lay in between. This CDR3 spans 13 amino acids. Germline V CDR1 and CDR2: LNHNV, YYDKDF (reference sequence).

The chain uses TRBV29-1 and TRBJ2-5; the D is unclear. Per the germline V gene, CDR1 is SQVTM and CDR2 is ANQGSEA. Trimming removed 5 bases at V and 2 bases at J, with 12 bases between. The CDR3 totals 13 residues. CDR3 sequence: CSVTWENQETQYF. The CDR3 DNA is TGCAGCGTTACTTGGGAAAATCAAGAGACCCAGTACTTC.

This clone was detected only a few times. The rearrangement links TRBV7-9 to TRBJ1-1; 7 nucleotides agree with TRBD1. The trim removed 4 bases at V and 7 bases at J, leaving 3 bases unmatched. This CDR3 has 12 residues. Germline V gene sequence: CDR1 SEHNR, CDR2 FQNEAQ (reference sequence). CDR3 sequence (DNA): TGTGCCAGCAGCTCACAGGGGTTTGAAGCTTTCTTT. This codes for CASSSQGFEAFF.

The V and J genes are TRBV29-1 and TRBJ1-2; tentatively, D is TRBD1 (5 bases). The CDR3 runs to 12 residues. Germline CDR1 reads SQVTM; CDR2 reads ANQGSEA. The V end lost 5 bases, the J end lost 2 bases, and 9 bases lay between the germline ends. CDR3 coding DNA: TGCAGCGTTTCAGAGGGGAACTATGGCTACACCTTC. Protein: CSVSEGNYGYTF.

V and J are TRBV9 and TRBJ2-3, with a weak D call TRBD1 (5 bases). CDR3 length: 19 amino acids. V lost 0 bases and J lost 9, with 29 bases in between. CDR1 and CDR2 from the germline V gene are SGDLS and YYNGEE. CDR3 coding DNA: TGTGCCAGCAGCGTAGAGGCAGGGCTCGGGCCCGGTCTTGGTATGACGCAGTATTTT. Translated, it gives CASSVEAGLGPGLGMTQYF.

This clone is medium-sized within its sample. This sequence joins TRBV19 and TRBJ2-2; possible D gene TRBD2, 5 bases. Trimming stripped 5 bases from V and 5 bases from J, with 12 bases between. CDR3 length: 14 amino acids. Germline V lookup: CDR1 LNHDA, CDR2 SQIVND (reference sequence). CDR3 nucleotides: TGTGCCAGTAGTGTACGGACGGGGACCGGGGAGCTGTTTTTT. Translation gives CASSVRTGTGELFF. Full variable domain (missing parts from reference TRBV19 and TRBJ2-2): DGGITQSPKYLFRKEGQNVTLSCEQNLNHDAMYWYRQDPGQGLRLIYYSQIVNDFQKGDIAEGYSVSREKKESFPLTVTSAQKNPTAFYLCASSVRTGTGELFFGEGSRLTVL.

This clone was observed a single time. The rearrangement joins TRBV29-1 to TRBJ1-1, with D possibly being TRBD1 (6 bases). V was pared by 7 bases and J by 1 base, with 13 bases between. Germline V gene lookup returns CDR1 SQVTM and CDR2 ANQGSEA. The CDR3 has 13 residues. The CDR3 loop reads CSARNRENTEAFF. CDR3 nucleotide sequence: TGCAGCGCCCGAAACAGGGAGAACACTGAAGCTTTCTTT.

This clone was detected once. The chain has TRBV4-1 and TRBJ2-5; 9 bases fit TRBD2. V lost 4 bases, J lost 1 base, and 10 bases stayed unmatched. The CDR3 is 17 residues long. CDR1 and CDR2 (germline): MGHRA, YSYEKL. CDR3 in amino acids: CASSRHSGGSSQETQYF. DNA of the CDR3: TGCGCCAGCAGCCGACATAGCGGGGGTTCCTCCCAAGAGACCCAGTACTTC.

This chain links TRBV2 with TRBJ2-3; 10 bases match TRBD2. The germline gives CDR1 SNHLY, CDR2 FYNNEI. Germline trimming cut 6 bases from V and 5 bases from J; bases unmatched to any gene: 8. This CDR3 is 15 amino acids long. CDR3 sequence (DNA): TGTGCCAGCAGCCGCCAGCGGGAGGGTATAGATACGCAGTATTTT. This translates into CASSRQREGIDTQYF.

This clone is classed as medium-sized. V usage is TRBV4-1 and J usage is TRBJ1-1, with D maybe TRBD1 (6 bases). The CDR3 sequence is 16 residues long. Trimming removed 4 bases from V and 3 bases from J, with 18 bases in between. Germline-derived CDR1 and CDR2 are MGHRA and YSYEKL. The CDR3 loop reads CASSPRPGEGDTEAFF. CDR3 DNA sequence: TGCGCCAGCAGCCCGAGACCAGGGGAGGGGGACACTGAAGCTTTCTTT.

The CDR3 sequence is CAISESRLAETQYF. CDR3 sequence (DNA): TGTGCCATCAGTGAGTCTAGGCTAGCGGAGACCCAGTACTTC. The V and J genes are TRBV10-3 and TRBJ2-5, with a tentative D call TRBD2 (6 bases). Trimming shortened V by 0 bases and J by 5 bases, and 10 bases separated the two germline ends. Germline assignment: CDR1 ENHRY and CDR2 SYGVKD. The CDR3 extends over 14 amino acids.

The V call is TRBV29-1, the J call TRBJ2-7; D not certain. Germline lookup yields CDR1 SQVTM and CDR2 ANQGSEA. The CDR3 runs to 12 residues. V was clipped by 4 bases and J by 2 bases, with 9 bases between them. The CDR3 region is CSVGPAAYEQYF. Here the CDR3 DNA reads TGCAGCGTTGGCCCGGCGGCCTACGAGCAGTACTTC.

This clone showed up just once. This sequence joins TRBV5-1 and TRBJ2-2; 7 nucleotides align to TRBD1. J gave up 3 bases and V 8 bases, and 7 bases lay outside the gene matches. This CDR3 region has 14 residues. CDR1 is SGHRS, CDR2 YFSETQ, per germline. Here the CDR3 DNA reads TGCGCCAGTTCCGGGACAGTCGACACCGGGGAGCTGTTTTTT. This translates into CASSGTVDTGELFF. The entire variable domain, with the rest obtained from reference TRBV5-1 and TRBJ2-2, is as follows: KAGVTQTPRYLIKTRGQQVTLSCSPISGHRSVSWYQQTPGQGLQFLFEYFSETQRNKGNFPGRFSGRQFSNSRSEMNVSTLELGDSALYLCASSGTVDTGELFFGEGSRLTVL.

The V gene is TRBV5-1, the J gene TRBJ1-1, with 8 bases aligning to TRBD1. Trimming removed 4 bases from V and 4 bases from J; junction bases left unmatched: 9. Per germline, CDR1 SGHRS and CDR2 YFSETQ. The CDR3 extends over 15 amino acids. The CDR3 protein is CASSPRTGKTTEAFF. In DNA, the CDR3 is TGCGCCAGCAGCCCCAGGACAGGGAAGACCACTGAAGCTTTCTTT.

The chain employs TRBV21-1 and TRBJ2-7; no DNA check was done on the table's D call, TRBD2. TRBV21-1 is an annotated pseudogene. The CDR3 contains 17 residues. CDR3 DNA sequence: TGTGCCAGCAGGACTACTAGCGGGAGGGCCAGGTTTTACGAGCAGTACTTC. It encodes CASRTTSGRARFYEQYF.

The V call is TRBV7-6, the J call TRBJ2-7; D is perhaps TRBD2 (6 bases). Germline assignment: CDR1 SGHVS and CDR2 FNYEAQ. V lost 5 bases, J lost 3 bases, and 14 bases lay in between. The CDR3 loop spans 14 amino acids. Written as DNA, the CDR3 is TGTGCCAGCAGCCCCAGCGGGCGGTTCTACGAGCAGTACTTC. Its translation: CASSPSGRFYEQYF. The full variable domain, rest sourced from reference TRBV7-6 and TRBJ2-7, is GAGVSQSPRYKVTKRGQDVALRCDPISGHVSLYWYRQALGQGPEFLTYFNYEAQQDKSGLPNDRFSAERPEGSISTLTIQRTEQRDSAMYRCASSPSGRFYEQYFGPGTRLTVT.

A word on this clone: The same CDR3 can be traced to other DNA sequences in this sample. The gene calls are TRBV28 and TRBJ1-2, with a tentative D call TRBD1 (5 bases). This CDR3 region has 12 residues. The germline V and J ends were trimmed by 7 bases and 8 bases, with 14 bases remaining between them. Germline V gene data show CDR1 as MDHEN and CDR2 as SYDVKM. The CDR3 DNA follows: TGTGCCAGCAAGACGGGACTCAGGGGCTACACCTTC. As protein: CASKTGLRGYTF.